These 5 T cell receptor beta chains were sequenced from one sample in a study of blood T cell repertoires in COVID-19. Profiled with immunoSEQ multiplex PCR; TCRdb holds only in-frame clones, not every one. In the table there are 95,000 to 110,000 clones, about four fifths of which are singletons. The sequenced material came from peripheral blood. Receptors originate from a human donor in a cohort sampled during active COVID-19.

In regard to this clone: This specimen includes other DNA sequences encoding the same CDR3. This chain connects TRBV5-1 to TRBJ2-6; possible D gene TRBD1, 6 bases. Trimming stripped 3 bases from V and 2 bases from J, with 9 bases between. CDR1 and CDR2 from the germline V gene are SGHRS and YFSETQ. CDR3 length equals 15 residues. CDR3 amino acids: CASSSTGAGANVLTF. The CDR3 DNA follows: TGCGCCAGCAGCTCGACAGGCGCTGGGGCCAACGTCCTGACTTTC.

This chain uses TRBV18 with TRBJ1-4; TRBD1 matches at 8 bases. This CDR3 has 15 amino acids. Germline V gives CDR1 KGHSH, CDR2 LQKENI. V lost 4 bases and J lost 3; bases outside the gene matches: 4. The CDR3 sequence: CASSLDRVPNEKLFF. The CDR3 DNA reads TGTGCCAGCTCACTGGACAGGGTACCTAATGAAAAACTGTTTTTT.

CDR3 region: CASSLGGLAANTGELFF. In DNA form, the CDR3 reads TGTGCCAGCAGCTTGGGGGGACTAGCGGCGAACACCGGGGAGCTGTTTTTT. This chain joins TRBV5-4 and TRBJ2-2, with 11 bases that match TRBD2. This CDR3 is built from 17 residues. V lost 0 bases, J lost 0 bases, and 1 base stayed unmatched. Germline V gene sequence: CDR1 SGHNT, CDR2 YYREEE (reference sequence).

The chain employs TRBV11-2 and TRBJ2-7; 9 nucleotides match TRBD1. Germline-derived CDR1 and CDR2 are SGHAT and FQNNGV. There are 15 residues in the CDR3. Trimming took 5 bases from V and 5 from J; bases not matched to a gene: 10. CDR3: CASSLGTGISDEQYF. As DNA, the CDR3 is TGTGCCAGCAGCCTAGGGACAGGGATTAGCGACGAGCAGTACTTC.

The gene calls are TRBV6-6 and TRBJ2-3; 11 bases match TRBD2. The length of the CDR3 is 19 residues. Germline loops: CDR1 MNHNY, CDR2 SVGAGI (reference sequence). J was trimmed by 0 bases and V by 5 bases; bases with no gene match: 13. CDR3 loop: CASSRRTSGLAASTDTQYF. CDR3 sequence (DNA): TGTGCCAGCAGTCGACGAACGTCGGGACTAGCGGCCAGCACAGATACGCAGTATTTT.